This entry lists 32 T cell receptor beta chains sequenced from one sample in a study of T-cell memory formation after mild COVID-19. Each CDR3 protein is one row after TCRdb ran MiXCR on the 5' RACE reads. The sample lists a few hundred thousand distinct CDR3 sequences, under 30% occurring once. The sample taken for sequencing was PBMCs or a T cell subset sorted from them (not recorded which). The receptors originated from an adult woman who had mild COVID-19 (a few samples of this study predate the infection). Cell type and time point are not known.

Only a few counts were recorded for this clonotype. The chain joins TRBV5-1 to TRBJ2-7; 11 positions agree with TRBD2. The CDR3 totals 15 residues. The germline V gene has CDR1 SGHRS and CDR2 YFSETQ. Trimming removed 4 bases from V and 2 bases from J; junction bases left unmatched: 5. CDR3: CASSITSGSTYEQYF. CDR3 DNA: TGCGCCAGCAGCATAACTAGCGGGAGCACCTACGAGCAGTACTTC.

The chain couples TRBV10-3 to TRBJ2-7; TRBD1 matches at 7 bases. V trimming: 8 bases; J trimming: 5 bases; junction bases outside the gene matches: 9. This CDR3 contains 13 residues. Germline V gene data show CDR1 as ENHRY and CDR2 as SYGVKD. The CDR3 bases are TGTGCCATCTCCGGGACAGTCACCGACGAGCAGTACTTC. This translates into CAISGTVTDEQYF.

V usage is TRBV13 and J usage is TRBJ2-3; 7 bases line up with TRBD2. The germline gives CDR1 PRHDT, CDR2 FYEKMQ (reference sequence). There are 15 residues in the CDR3. Unmatched junction bases numbered 12, after V lost 4 bases and J lost 8 bases. The DNA of the CDR3 is TGTGCCAGCAGCTCCAGGACTAGAGAGTATGGTACGCAGTATTTT. This sequence encodes CASSSRTREYGTQYF.

This chain links TRBV12-3 or TRBV12-4 with TRBJ1-5; a possible D gene is TRBD1 (5 bases). The CDR3 runs 16 residues. Trimming left V 3 bases short and J 4 bases short, with 16 bases between. The DNA of the CDR3 is TGTGCCAGCAGTTTTATCCCCGGACAAAGAAATCAGCCCCAGCATTTT. Amino acids: CASSFIPGQRNQPQHF.

The chain couples TRBV6-2 or TRBV6-3 to TRBJ1-1, with 11 bases fitting TRBD1. V lost 5 bases to trimming and J lost 6 bases; unmatched junction nucleotides: 2. Germline V gene lookup returns CDR1 MNHEY and CDR2 SVGEGT. This CDR3 spans 13 amino acids. CDR3 sequence (DNA): TGTGCCAGCAGTGGACAGGGGGCATCTGAAGCTTTCTTT. Protein sequence: CASSGQGASEAFF.

Details on this clonotype: A junction boundary mismatches the germline segment, possibly from a read error. The chain employs TRBV6-2 or TRBV6-3 and TRBJ2-7; unclear D gene. The CDR3 extends over 16 amino acids. Per germline, CDR1 MNHEY and CDR2 SVGEGT. The CDR3 region is CARSYPLDRPPYEQYF. The CDR3 DNA is TGTGCCAGAAGTTACCCCCTGGACCGTCCTCCCTACGAGCAGTACTTC.

The gene calls are TRBV7-2 and TRBJ2-1; 8 nucleotides line up with TRBD2. Germline CDR1 reads SGHTA; CDR2 reads FQGNSA. This CDR3 contains 15 residues. J gave up 7 bases and V 3 bases, and 8 bases lay outside the gene matches. CDR3 bases: TGTGCCAGCAGCTTGACGGGAGGGCCACGGAATGAGCAGTTCTTC. Translated, it gives CASSLTGGPRNEQFF. The complete variable domain, with remaining parts taken from reference TRBV7-2 and TRBJ2-1, reads GAGVSQSPSNKVTEKGKDVELRCDPISGHTALYWYRQSLGQGLEFLIYFQGNSAPDKSGLPSDRFSAERTGGSVSTLTIQRTQQEDSAVYLCASSLTGGPRNEQFFGPGTRLTVL.

The V and J genes are TRBV4-2 and TRBJ2-6, with TRBD1 matching 10 bases. CDR3 length: 16 residues. V trimming: 4 bases; J trimming: 8 bases; junction bases outside the gene matches: 8. Germline loops: CDR1 LGHNA, CDR2 YNFKEQ. The CDR3 DNA follows: TGTGCCAGCAGCCCCTTGAGGACAGGGGGAACCAACGTCCTGACTTTC. Amino acid sequence: CASSPLRTGGTNVLTF.

This clonotype was observed at least ten times. A junction boundary mismatches the germline segment, possibly from a read error. V gene TRBV20-1 combines with J gene TRBJ2-1; D is possibly TRBD1 or TRBD2 (5 bases each). This CDR3 has 14 amino acids. Germline V gene lookup returns CDR1 DFQATT and CDR2 SNEGSKA (reference sequence). CDR3 sequence: CSARRGVSFNEQFF. The CDR3 nucleotides read TGCAGTGCTAGAAGAGGGGTATCCTTCAATGAGCAGTTCTTC.

J is TRBJ2-7 and V is TRBV6-5; tentative D call: TRBD2 (6 bases). The V gene lost 6 bases and the J gene lost 7 bases, with 13 bases spanning the gap. Germline V CDR1 and CDR2: MNHEY, SVGAGI. The CDR3 sequence is 12 residues long. CDR3 amino acids: CASSLTREEQYF. The CDR3 DNA reads as TGTGCCAGCAGCCTGACTAGGGAGGAGCAGTACTTC.

V is TRBV24-1 and J is TRBJ2-1, with 11 bases matching TRBD2. V trimming: 3 bases; J trimming: 3 bases; junction bases outside the gene matches: 3. The CDR3 has 16 amino acids. Germline V lookup: CDR1 KGHDR, CDR2 SFDVKD. Written as DNA, the CDR3 is TGTGCCACCAGTGATCTAGGGACTAGCGGCTACAATGAGCAGTTCTTC. This encodes CATSDLGTSGYNEQFF.

This clonotype was seen a handful of times. The chain recombines TRBV7-8 with TRBJ2-7; 8 bases map to TRBD2. This CDR3 has 15 amino acids. The V gene end was trimmed by 5 bases and the J gene end by 4 bases; junction bases not matched to a gene: 10. Germline V CDR1 and CDR2: SGHVS, FQNEAQ. In DNA, the CDR3 is TGTGCCAGCAGCCAATTAGCGGGACCCACTTACGAGCAGTACTTC. Protein product: CASSQLAGPTYEQYF.

This clonotype appeared a few times. CDR3 in DNA: TGTGCCAGCATCAAAGGGGGGAGCCCCTACGAGCAGTACTTC. Its protein is CASIKGGSPYEQYF. This chain connects TRBV6-2 or TRBV6-3 to TRBJ2-7, with D tentatively TRBD1 or TRBD2 (6 bases each). CDR1 and CDR2 from the germline V gene are MNHEY and SVGEGT. This CDR3 has 14 amino acids. Trimming removed 7 bases from V and 2 bases from J, with 15 bases in between.

This clonotype was counted a few times. This chain joins TRBV4-1 and TRBJ2-3, with D possibly matching TRBD1 (6 bases). V lost 8 bases and J lost 6, with 18 bases in between. Per germline, CDR1 MGHRA and CDR2 YSYEKL. CDR3 size: 14 residues. The CDR3 spells CASSGTTLTDTQYF. In DNA form, the CDR3 reads TGCGCCAGCTCTGGGACAACGTTGACGGATACGCAGTATTTT.

V is TRBV4-2 and J is TRBJ1-2, with a possible D match to TRBD1 (5 bases). The CDR3 extends over 16 amino acids. Per the germline V gene, CDR1 is LGHNA and CDR2 is YNFKEQ. V shed 1 base and J shed 0 bases, with 12 bases lying between them. The CDR3: CASSQGGTLSNYGYTF. CDR3 DNA: TGTGCCAGCAGCCAAGGGGGCACACTTTCTAACTATGGCTACACCTTC.

J is TRBJ1-6 and V is TRBV6-6; 8 bases are a match to TRBD1. Germline trimming cut 5 bases from V and 9 bases from J; bases unmatched to any gene: 6. CDR3 length equals 14 residues. Germline CDR1 is MNHNY and CDR2 is SVGAGI (reference sequence). The CDR3 reads CASSATGGTSPLHF. The CDR3 DNA reads TGTGCCAGCAGTGCCACAGGGGGGACTTCACCCCTCCACTTT.

This clonotype was counted only a few times. This chain links TRBV2 with TRBJ2-1; 11 nucleotides match TRBD1. Trimming cost V 5 bases and J 9 bases; bases outside gene matches: 12. Germline V gives CDR1 SNHLY, CDR2 FYNNEI. The CDR3 length is 16 residues. CDR3 nucleotide sequence: TGTGCCAGCAGTAGGGACAGGGGGATCGGCAAGGCTGAGCAGTTCTTC. This sequence encodes CASSRDRGIGKAEQFF. Variable domain in full (rest from reference TRBV2 and TRBJ2-1): EPEVTQTPSHQVTQMGQEVILRCVPISNHLYFYWYRQILGQKVEFLVSFYNNEISEKSEIFDDQFSVERPDGSNFTLKIRSTKLEDSAMYFCASSRDRGIGKAEQFFGPGTRLTVL.

This clonotype was seen a few times. This chain links TRBV29-1 with TRBJ2-3, with 12 bases matching TRBD1. This CDR3 region has 17 residues. Germline V CDR1 and CDR2: SQVTM, ANQGSEA. With 0 bases clipped from V and 4 bases from J, the junction kept 8 bases outside the gene matches. CDR3 DNA: TGCAGCGTTGAAGATGGTGGCGGGACAGGGGGCGCAGATACGCAGTATTTT. It codes for CSVEDGGGTGGADTQYF.

This chain connects TRBV7-2 to TRBJ2-1; no reliable D call. The CDR3 is 13 amino acids. Germline V gene data show CDR1 as SGHTA and CDR2 as FQGNSA. The V gene lost 2 bases and the J gene lost 6 bases, with 8 bases spanning the gap. This chain's CDR3 is CASSLSDFNEQFF. CDR3 sequence (DNA): TGTGCCAGCAGCTTATCAGATTTCAATGAGCAGTTCTTC.

A few counts support this clonotype. The genes are TRBV20-1 and TRBJ2-3, with no clear D. Deletions cut 1 base from V and 7 bases from J, with 9 bases between. The CDR3 sequence is 12 residues long. CDR1 and CDR2 from the germline V gene are DFQATT and SNEGSKA (reference sequence). CDR3 DNA sequence: TGCAGTGCTAGAGCCCGACATAATACGCAGTATTTT. Protein product: CSARARHNTQYF.

V gene TRBV6-5 combines with J gene TRBJ2-1, with a weak D call TRBD1 (5 bases). V lost 7 bases to trimming and J lost 10 bases, with 20 bases between them. The CDR3 runs to 14 residues. The germline CDR1 and CDR2 sequences are MNHEY and SVGAGI. The CDR3 DNA follows: TGTGCCAGCAAGGACACGTATCTCAACAGGGAGCAGTTCTTC. Amino acid sequence: CASKDTYLNREQFF.

This clonotype appeared a single time. The rearrangement uses TRBV7-9 and TRBJ2-1; D ambiguous. V gave up 2 bases and J gave up 4 bases, with 6 bases separating them. The germline V gene has CDR1 SEHNR and CDR2 FQNEAQ (reference sequence). The CDR3 consists of 13 residues. CDR3 loop: CASSLFLYNEQFF. CDR3 in DNA: TGTGCCAGCAGCTTATTTTTATACAATGAGCAGTTCTTC.

This clonotype was seen a handful of times. CDR3 sequence reads: CASSNRAFF. In DNA, the CDR3 is TGTGCCAGCAGCAATAGGGCTTTCTTT. The rearrangement links TRBV21-1 to TRBJ1-1. TRBV21-1 is tagged as a pseudogene. The CDR3 has 9 residues.

The sample holds a few counts of this clonotype. This rearrangement joins TRBV9 to TRBJ2-5, with D unclear. V was clipped by 0 bases and J by 1 base, with 10 bases between them. This CDR3 is 15 amino acids long. The germline V gene has CDR1 SGDLS and CDR2 YYNGEE. The CDR3 DNA follows: TGTGCCAGCAGCGTAGGTGGCAGTACCCAAGAGACCCAGTACTTC. Encoded protein: CASSVGGSTQETQYF.

The chain has TRBV7-2 and TRBJ1-1; D not resolved. V gave up 1 base and J gave up 8 bases, with 5 bases separating them. The V gene's germline CDR1 is SGHTA and CDR2 FQGNSA. The CDR3 totals 11 residues. CDR3 region: CASSLVREAFF. CDR3 in DNA: TGTGCCAGCAGCTTAGTACGGGAAGCTTTCTTT.

In its sample, this clonotype was seen once. The chain recombines TRBV5-1 with TRBJ2-7; tentatively, D is TRBD1 or TRBD2 (5 bases each). This CDR3 is 14 amino acids long. Germline V gene lookup returns CDR1 SGHRS and CDR2 YFSETQ. The ends were cut back, 3 bases at V and 0 bases at J, with 10 bases in the middle. CDR3 sequence: CASSSGTFSYEQYF. CDR3 sequence (DNA): TGCGCCAGCAGCTCCGGGACGTTCTCCTACGAGCAGTACTTC.

This clonotype was counted only a few times. The chain combines TRBV24-1 with TRBJ2-3, with 10 bases fitting TRBD2. The germline CDR1 and CDR2 sequences are KGHDR and SFDVKD. The V and J ends lost 4 bases and 2 bases, in that order; junction bases with no gene match: 5. The CDR3 runs to 16 residues. The CDR3 reads CATSESLAGDTDTQYF. CDR3 in DNA: TGTGCCACCAGTGAATCGCTAGCGGGGGACACAGATACGCAGTATTTT.

This clonotype came up a few times. The chain couples TRBV6-6 to TRBJ2-5; the match to TRBD2 covers 7 bases. V shed 5 bases, J shed 2 bases, and the junction held 8 bases outside the gene matches. Germline V gives CDR1 MNHNY, CDR2 SVGAGI (reference sequence). The CDR3 contains 15 residues. The DNA of the CDR3 is TGTGCCAGCAGTACCCCGGGACTACGGCAAGAGACCCAGTACTTC. Its translation: CASSTPGLRQETQYF.

This clonotype has just a few counts. The J gene is TRBJ1-1, the V gene TRBV12-3 or TRBV12-4; no clear D gene. This CDR3 comprises 13 residues. With 2 bases removed from V and 6 bases from J, the gap between germline ends came to 10 bases. CDR3 sequence: CASSLTRGPEAFF. CDR3 bases: TGTGCCAGCAGTTTAACTCGCGGGCCTGAAGCTTTCTTT.

The V call is TRBV6-2 or TRBV6-3, the J call TRBJ1-1; a weak D match, TRBD1 (5 bases). V was shortened by 2 bases and J by 1 base, with 11 bases between the two germline ends. Germline V gene data show CDR1 as MNHEY and CDR2 as SVGEGT. CDR3 length equals 15 residues. CDR3 sequence (DNA): TGTGCCAGCAGTTACGGGGCAGGGACGAACACTGAAGCTTTCTTT. The encoded protein is CASSYGAGTNTEAFF.

This clonotype was recorded only once. The chain uses TRBV5-1 and TRBJ2-1; D uncertain. Germline CDR1 reads SGHRS; CDR2 reads YFSETQ. V lost 4 bases and J lost 0, with 11 bases in between. This CDR3 region has 15 residues. CDR3 region: CASSDSSSSYNEQFF. The CDR3 DNA is TGCGCCAGCAGCGACTCTTCGAGCTCCTACAATGAGCAGTTCTTC.

V and J are TRBV7-2 and TRBJ1-2; D may be TRBD1 (6 bases). This CDR3 has 13 residues. Germline assignment: CDR1 SGHTA and CDR2 FQGNSA. Trimming removed 7 bases from V and 8 bases from J, with 17 bases in between. As DNA, the CDR3 is TGTGCCAGCACCCAAGGGGGAAGCGACGGCTACACCTTC. Encoded protein: CASTQGGSDGYTF.